This entry lists 7 T cell receptor beta chains sequenced from one sample in a study of blood T cells in healthy people across ages (dated by TCRdb to the mid-2010s). Library construction relied on 5' RACE. TCRdb records Illumina HiSeq 2500 as the sequencer. The second PCR ran for about 6 to 11 cycles and used a J-beta primer mix along with a sample-barcoded 5' primer. Using fastp trimming at Q25 and MiXCR clonotype assembly, TCRdb reanalyzed the public sequencing data and kept in-frame beta chains. Duplicate CDR3 protein sequences are folded into a single record with the most common DNA and genes. This sample comprises 900,000 to 950,000 distinct CDR3 sequences, roughly 28% of them detected only once. Around 9.6% of the sample rests with the top ten. This same sample was also taken into another study, of T cells of mothers and their children.

The sequenced sample consisted of blood. Receptors were obtained from a woman in her thirties or forties in good health.

This clonotype occurred a few times. The chain's CDR3 is CASSLERGVSYEQYF. CDR3 DNA sequence: TGTGCCAGCAGCCTGGAGCGGGGGGTCTCCTACGAGCAGTACTTC. The V and J genes are TRBV7-2 and TRBJ2-7, with 9 positions matching TRBD2. This CDR3 is built from 15 residues. The ends lost 5 bases at V and 0 bases at J; junction bases unmatched: 5. CDR1 and CDR2 from the germline V gene are SGHTA and FQGNSA.

Worth noting for this clonotype: Since a much larger clone is just one base distant, this may be a read error. The chain carries TRBV6-2 or TRBV6-3 and TRBJ2-7; D uncertain. Trimming left V 3 bases short and J 3 bases short, with 9 bases between. Germline CDR1 MNHEY, CDR2 SVGEGT. The CDR3 is made up of 13 amino acids. CDR3 loop: CASSYFPGYEQYF. For the CDR3, the DNA is TGTGCCAGCAGTTATTTCCCAGGCTACGAGCAGTACTTC.

The V and J genes are TRBV27 and TRBJ1-5; unclear D gene. V lost 8 bases and J lost 6, with 14 bases in between. The CDR3 loop spans 13 amino acids. Germline CDR1 MNHEY, CDR2 SMNVEV (reference sequence). CDR3 sequence (DNA): TGTGCCAGCGGAAGAGTGACGGGTCAGCCCCAGCATTTT. The encoded protein is CASGRVTGQPQHF.

This clonotype occurred many times. The gene calls are TRBV29-1 and TRBJ2-7, with 8 bases fitting TRBD1. The junction had 7 bases not matched to a gene; V was cut back by 4 bases and J by 2 bases. This CDR3 is built from 14 residues. Germline-derived CDR1 and CDR2 are SQVTM and ANQGSEA. The CDR3 nucleotides read TGCAGCGTTGTGTTTACAGGGGGAACCTACGAGCAGTACTTC. As protein: CSVVFTGGTYEQYF.

This CDR3 is CASSAGQSAAWTEAFF. The CDR3, as DNA: TGTGCCAGCAGCGCCGGACAATCCGCGGCCTGGACTGAAGCTTTCTTT. The rearrangement links TRBV6-1 to TRBJ1-1; maybe TRBD1 (5 bases). The V and J ends lost 6 bases and 5 bases respectively, with 22 bases between them. Germline CDR1 reads MNHNS; CDR2 reads SASEGT. The CDR3 has 16 residues.

On this clonotype: This sequence may be a read error, since a much larger clone differs from it by one base. This chain uses TRBV3-1 with TRBJ2-7, with TRBD1 matching 9 bases. V shed 4 bases and J 10 bases; nucleotides not matched to a gene: 11. The CDR3 extends over 14 amino acids. CDR1 is LGHDT and CDR2 is YNNKEL in the germline V gene (reference sequence). CDR3 nucleotide sequence: TGTGCCAGCAGCCTCATACAGGGGGCGGGGGCTCAGTACTTC. Encoded protein: CASSLIQGAGAQYF.

The V and J genes are TRBV7-2 and TRBJ2-7, with D tentatively TRBD2 (5 bases). This CDR3 region has 16 residues. CDR1 and CDR2 from the germline V gene are SGHTA and FQGNSA. Trimming removed 1 base from V and 0 bases from J, with 13 bases in between. The CDR3 spells CASSLDRRVLSYEQYF. CDR3 nucleotide sequence: TGTGCCAGCAGCTTAGACCGGCGGGTTCTCTCCTACGAGCAGTACTTC.